This T cell receptor (beta chain) was documented in a study of blood T cell repertoires in COVID-19. Overall study: There were acute and convalescent COVID-19 samples, and they came from the United States, Italy and Spain.

CDR3 length equals 16 residues. Trimming shortened V by 0 bases and J by 3 bases, and 17 bases separated the two germline ends. Germline V gene sequence: CDR1 GTSNPN, CDR2 SVGIG (reference sequence). Participants were placed into cohorts based on the clinical history they reported. As processed by the authors: Amplification from reference gene primers served as the basis for estimated nucleated cell counts. Sequencing used immunoSEQ multiplex PCR; TCRdb keeps in-frame clones, though not all of them. That table gives V, J and clone size, and the DNA gave D and trimming. Among 200,000 to 250,000 clones listed, around 90% were seen once.

The sample consisted of PBMCs or T cells enriched from blood (not recorded which). The rearrangement uses TRBV30 and TRBJ1-2; D uncertain. The receptor was isolated from a woman in her twenties or thirties with acute COVID-19. The CDR3 loop reads CAWSVDERVLDYGYTF. The CDR3 nucleotides read TGTGCCTGGAGTGTAGATGAGAGGGTACTGGACTATGGCTACACCTTC. Drawing the rest from reference TRBV30 and TRBJ1-2, the complete variable domain is SQTIHQWPATLVQPVGSPLSLECTVEGTSNPNLYWYRQAAGRGLQLLFYSVGIGQISSEVPQNLSASRPQDRQFILSSKKLLLSDSGFYLCAWSVDERVLDYGYTFGSGTRLTVV.